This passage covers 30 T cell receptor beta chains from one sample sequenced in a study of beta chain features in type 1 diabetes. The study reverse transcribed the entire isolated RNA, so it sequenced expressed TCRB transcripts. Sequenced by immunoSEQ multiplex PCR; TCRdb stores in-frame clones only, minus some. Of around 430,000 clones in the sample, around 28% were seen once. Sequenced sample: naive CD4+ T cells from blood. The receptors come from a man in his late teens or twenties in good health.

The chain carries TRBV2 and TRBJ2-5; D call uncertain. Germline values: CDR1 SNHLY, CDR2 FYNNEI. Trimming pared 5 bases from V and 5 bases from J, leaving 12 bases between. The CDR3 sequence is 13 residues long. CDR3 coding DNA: TGTGCCAGCAGTCCTGGGCTTGAGGAGACCCAGTACTTC. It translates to CASSPGLEETQYF.

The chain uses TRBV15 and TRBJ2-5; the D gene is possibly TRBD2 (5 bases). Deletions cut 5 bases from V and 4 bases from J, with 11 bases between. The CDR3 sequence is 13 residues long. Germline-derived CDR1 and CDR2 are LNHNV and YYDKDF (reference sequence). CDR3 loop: CATSRGSTETQYF. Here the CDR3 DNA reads TGTGCCACCAGCCGAGGGTCTACAGAGACCCAGTACTTC.

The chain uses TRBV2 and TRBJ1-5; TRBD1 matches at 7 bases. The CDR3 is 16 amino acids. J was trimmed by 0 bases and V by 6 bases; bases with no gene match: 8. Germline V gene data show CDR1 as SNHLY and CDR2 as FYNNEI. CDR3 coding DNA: TGTGCCAGCAGCGGGGACAGACCCTTTAGCAATCAGCCCCAGCATTTT. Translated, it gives CASSGDRPFSNQPQHF.

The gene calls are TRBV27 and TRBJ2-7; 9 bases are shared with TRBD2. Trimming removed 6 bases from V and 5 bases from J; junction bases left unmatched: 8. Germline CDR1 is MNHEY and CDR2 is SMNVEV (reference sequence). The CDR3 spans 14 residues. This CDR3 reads CASRPSGIFHEQYF. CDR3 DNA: TGTGCCAGCAGACCTAGCGGGATTTTCCACGAGCAGTACTTC.

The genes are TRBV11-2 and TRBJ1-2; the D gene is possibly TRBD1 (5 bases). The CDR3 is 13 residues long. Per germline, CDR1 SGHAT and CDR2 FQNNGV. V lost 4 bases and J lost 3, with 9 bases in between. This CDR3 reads CASSSGPYYGYTF. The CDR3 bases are TGTGCCAGCAGCTCAGGGCCTTACTATGGCTACACCTTC.

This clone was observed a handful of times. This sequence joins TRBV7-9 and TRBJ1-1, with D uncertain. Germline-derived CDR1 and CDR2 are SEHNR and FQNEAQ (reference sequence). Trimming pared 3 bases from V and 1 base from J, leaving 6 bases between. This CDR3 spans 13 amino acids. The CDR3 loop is CASSFSSNTEAFF. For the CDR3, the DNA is TGTGCCAGCAGCTTTTCGTCGAACACTGAAGCTTTCTTT.

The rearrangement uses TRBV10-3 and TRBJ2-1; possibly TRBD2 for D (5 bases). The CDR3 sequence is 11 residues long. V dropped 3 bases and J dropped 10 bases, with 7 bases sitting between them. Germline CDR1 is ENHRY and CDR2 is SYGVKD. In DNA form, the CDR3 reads TGTGCCATCAGTGACACGGGGGAGCAGTTCTTC. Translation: CAISDTGEQFF.

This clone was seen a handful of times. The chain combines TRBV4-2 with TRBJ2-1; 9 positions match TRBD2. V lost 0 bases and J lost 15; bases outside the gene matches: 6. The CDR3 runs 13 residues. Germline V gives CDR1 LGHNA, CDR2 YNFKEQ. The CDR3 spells CASSQDSSGRTFF. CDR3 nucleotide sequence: TGTGCCAGCAGCCAAGATAGTAGCGGGAGAACGTTCTTC.

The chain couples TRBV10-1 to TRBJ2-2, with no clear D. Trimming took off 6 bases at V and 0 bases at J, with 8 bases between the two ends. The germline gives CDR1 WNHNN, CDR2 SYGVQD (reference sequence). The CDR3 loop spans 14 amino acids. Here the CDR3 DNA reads TGCGCCAGCAGCAGGTTCACGAACACCGGGGAGCTGTTTTTT. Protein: CASSRFTNTGELFF.

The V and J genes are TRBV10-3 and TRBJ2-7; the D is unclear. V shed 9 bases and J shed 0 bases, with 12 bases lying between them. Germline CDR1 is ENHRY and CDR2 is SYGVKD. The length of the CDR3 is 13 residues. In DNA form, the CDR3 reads TGTGCCATTCGACCCGCTGACTCCTACGAGCAGTACTTC. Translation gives CAIRPADSYEQYF.

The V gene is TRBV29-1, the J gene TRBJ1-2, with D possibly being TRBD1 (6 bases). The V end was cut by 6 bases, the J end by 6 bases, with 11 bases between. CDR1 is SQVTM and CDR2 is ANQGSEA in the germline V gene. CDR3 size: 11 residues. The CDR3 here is CSVERTDGYTF. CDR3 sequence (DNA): TGCAGCGTGGAAAGGACAGATGGCTACACCTTC.

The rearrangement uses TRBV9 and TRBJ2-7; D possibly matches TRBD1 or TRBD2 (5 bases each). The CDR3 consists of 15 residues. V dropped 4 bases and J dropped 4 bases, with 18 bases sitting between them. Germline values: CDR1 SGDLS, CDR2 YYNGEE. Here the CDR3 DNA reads TGTGCCAGCAGCCCTCCCGGGACCCTCTCGTACGAGCAGTACTTC. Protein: CASSPPGTLSYEQYF. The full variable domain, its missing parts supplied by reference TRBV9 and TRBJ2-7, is DSGVTQTPKHLITATGQRVTLRCSPRSGDLSVYWYQQSLDQGLQFLIQYYNGEERAKGNILERFSAQQFPDLHSELNLSSLELGDSALYFCASSPPGTLSYEQYFGPGTRLTVT.

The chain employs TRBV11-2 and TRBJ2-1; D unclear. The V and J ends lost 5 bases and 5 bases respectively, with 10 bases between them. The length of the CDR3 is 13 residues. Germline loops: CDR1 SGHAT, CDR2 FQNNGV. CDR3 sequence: CASSPRQHNEQFF. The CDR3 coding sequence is TGTGCCAGCAGCCCCCGACAACACAATGAGCAGTTCTTC.

CDR3 coding DNA: TGTGCCAGCAGCGCCCAGCGGGAGTCGGGGGAGACCCAGTACTTC. Amino acid sequence: CASSAQRESGETQYF. The chain employs TRBV9 and TRBJ2-5; 8 bases are a match to TRBD2. The germline V gene encodes CDR1 SGDLS and CDR2 YYNGEE. The junction had 9 bases not matched to a gene; V was cut back by 3 bases and J by 5 bases. The CDR3 extends over 15 amino acids.

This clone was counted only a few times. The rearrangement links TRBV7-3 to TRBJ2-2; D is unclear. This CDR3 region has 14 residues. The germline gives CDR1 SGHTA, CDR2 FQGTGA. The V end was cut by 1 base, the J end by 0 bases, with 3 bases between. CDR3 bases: TGTGCCAGCAGCTTAATTACGAACACCGGGGAGCTGTTTTTT. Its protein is CASSLITNTGELFF.

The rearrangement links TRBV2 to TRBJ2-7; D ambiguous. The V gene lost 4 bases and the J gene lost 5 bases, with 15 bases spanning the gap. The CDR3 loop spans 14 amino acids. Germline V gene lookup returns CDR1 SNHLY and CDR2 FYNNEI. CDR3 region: CASSVERVSNEQYF. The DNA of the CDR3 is TGTGCCAGCAGTGTGGAAAGGGTTTCCAACGAGCAGTACTTC.

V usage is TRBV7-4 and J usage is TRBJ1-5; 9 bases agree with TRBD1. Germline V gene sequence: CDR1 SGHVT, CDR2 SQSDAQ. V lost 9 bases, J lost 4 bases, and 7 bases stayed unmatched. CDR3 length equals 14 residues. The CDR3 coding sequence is TGTGCCAGGGACAGGGGCCTGCTTAATCAGCCCCAGCATTTT. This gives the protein CARDRGLLNQPQHF.

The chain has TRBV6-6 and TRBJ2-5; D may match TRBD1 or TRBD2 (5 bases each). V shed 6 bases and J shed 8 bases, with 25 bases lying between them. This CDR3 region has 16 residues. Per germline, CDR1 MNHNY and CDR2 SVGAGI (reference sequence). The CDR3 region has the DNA TGTGCCAGCAGCGTGGGACGAAGCAGCGGTAACCCAACCCAGTACTTC. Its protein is CASSVGRSSGNPTQYF.

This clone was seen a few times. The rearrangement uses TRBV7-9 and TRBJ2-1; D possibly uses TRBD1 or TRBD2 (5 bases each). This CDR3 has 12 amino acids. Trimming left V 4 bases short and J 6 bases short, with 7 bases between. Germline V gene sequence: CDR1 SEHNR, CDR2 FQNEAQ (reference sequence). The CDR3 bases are TGTGCCAGCAGCTCAGGGACCAATGAGCAGTTCTTC. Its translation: CASSSGTNEQFF.

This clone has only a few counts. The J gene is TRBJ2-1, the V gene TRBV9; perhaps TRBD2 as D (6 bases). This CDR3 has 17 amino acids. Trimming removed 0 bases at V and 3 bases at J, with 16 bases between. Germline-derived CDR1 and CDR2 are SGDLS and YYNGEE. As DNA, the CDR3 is TGTGCCAGCAGCGTAGCTACGGGAGAAGGGTACTACAATGAGCAGTTCTTC. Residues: CASSVATGEGYYNEQFF.

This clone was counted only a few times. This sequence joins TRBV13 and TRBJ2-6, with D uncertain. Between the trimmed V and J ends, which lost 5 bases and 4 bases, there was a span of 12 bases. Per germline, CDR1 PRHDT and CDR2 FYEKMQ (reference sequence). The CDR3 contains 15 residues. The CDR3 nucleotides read TGTGCCAGCAGCGCCCCGCTGGGAGGGGCCAACGTCCTGACTTTC. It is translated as CASSAPLGGANVLTF.

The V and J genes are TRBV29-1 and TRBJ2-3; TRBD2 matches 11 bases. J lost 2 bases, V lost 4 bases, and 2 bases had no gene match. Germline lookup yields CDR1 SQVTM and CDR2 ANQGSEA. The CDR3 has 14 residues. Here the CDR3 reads CSVGGLADTDTQYF. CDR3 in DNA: TGCAGCGTTGGGGGACTAGCGGACACAGATACGCAGTATTTT.

For the CDR3, the DNA is TGCGCCAGCAGCCAAGGACAGGGGGCCACGCAGTATTTT. Amino acid sequence: CASSQGQGATQYF. The genes are TRBV4-3 and TRBJ2-3, with 10 bases identical to TRBD1. Germline-derived CDR1 and CDR2 are LGHNA and YSLEER. J was trimmed by 9 bases and V by 1 base; bases with no gene match: 1. CDR3 size: 13 residues.

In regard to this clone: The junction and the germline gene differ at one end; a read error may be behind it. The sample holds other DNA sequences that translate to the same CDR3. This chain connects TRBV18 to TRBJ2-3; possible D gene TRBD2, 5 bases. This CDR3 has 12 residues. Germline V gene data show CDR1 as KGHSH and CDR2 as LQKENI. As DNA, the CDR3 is TGTGCCAGTTCACCCGCGGGAGATACGCAGTATTTT. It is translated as CASSPAGDTQYF.

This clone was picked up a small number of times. The DNA of the CDR3 is TGTGCCAGCTCACCGCAGGAGTTTAGCACCGGGGAGCTGTTTTTT. It yields the protein CASSPQEFSTGELFF. The chain has TRBV18 and TRBJ2-2; D not certain. This CDR3 contains 15 residues. Trimming cost V 3 bases and J 4 bases, with 12 bases left between them. The germline V gene has CDR1 KGHSH and CDR2 LQKENI.

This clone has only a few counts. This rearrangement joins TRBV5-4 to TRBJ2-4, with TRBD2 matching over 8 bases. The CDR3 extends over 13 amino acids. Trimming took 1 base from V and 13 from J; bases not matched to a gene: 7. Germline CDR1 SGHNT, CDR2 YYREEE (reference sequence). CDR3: CASSLSGGRLQYF. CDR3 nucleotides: TGTGCCAGCAGCTTGTCGGGCGGGAGGTTACAGTACTTC. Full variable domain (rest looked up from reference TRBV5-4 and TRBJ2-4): ETGVTQSPTHLIKTRGQQVTLRCSSQSGHNTVSWYQQALGQGPQFIFQYYREEENGRGNFPPRFSGLQFPNYSSELNVNALELDDSALYLCASSLSGGRLQYFGAGTRLSVL.

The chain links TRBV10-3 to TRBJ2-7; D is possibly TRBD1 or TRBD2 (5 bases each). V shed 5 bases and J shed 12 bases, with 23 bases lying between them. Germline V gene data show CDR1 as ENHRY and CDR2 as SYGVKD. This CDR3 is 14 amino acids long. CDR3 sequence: CAISPAGTERGPYF. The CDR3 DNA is TGTGCCATCAGTCCCGCCGGGACGGAAAGAGGTCCGTACTTC.

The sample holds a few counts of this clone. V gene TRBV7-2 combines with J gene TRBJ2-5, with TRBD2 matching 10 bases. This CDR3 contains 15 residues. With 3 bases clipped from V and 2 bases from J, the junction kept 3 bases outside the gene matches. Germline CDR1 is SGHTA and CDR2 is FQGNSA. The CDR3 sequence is CASSFQLAGQETQYF. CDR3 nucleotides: TGTGCCAGCAGCTTCCAACTAGCGGGACAAGAGACCCAGTACTTC. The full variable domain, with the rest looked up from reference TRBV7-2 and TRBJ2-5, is GAGVSQSPSNKVTEKGKDVELRCDPISGHTALYWYRQSLGQGLEFLIYFQGNSAPDKSGLPSDRFSAERTGGSVSTLTIQRTQQEDSAVYLCASSFQLAGQETQYFGPGTRLLVL.

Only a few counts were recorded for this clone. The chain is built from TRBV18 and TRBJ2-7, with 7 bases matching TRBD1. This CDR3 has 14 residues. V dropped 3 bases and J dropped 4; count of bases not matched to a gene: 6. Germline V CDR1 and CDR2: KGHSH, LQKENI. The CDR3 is CASSPGQKLYEQYF. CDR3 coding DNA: TGTGCCAGCTCACCGGGACAGAAACTTTACGAGCAGTACTTC.

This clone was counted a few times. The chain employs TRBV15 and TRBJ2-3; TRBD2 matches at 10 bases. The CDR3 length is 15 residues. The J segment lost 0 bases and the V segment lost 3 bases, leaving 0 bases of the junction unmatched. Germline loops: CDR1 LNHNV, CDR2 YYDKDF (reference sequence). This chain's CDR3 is CATSSSGRSTDTQYF. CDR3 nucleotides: TGTGCCACCAGCAGTAGCGGGAGGAGCACAGATACGCAGTATTTT.